These 4 T cell receptor beta chains were sequenced from one sample in a study of blood T cell repertoires in COVID-19. Libraries were prepared by immunoSEQ multiplex PCR; TCRdb keeps only in-frame clonotypes and omits some of them. The sample contains roughly 230,000 clones, 80% to 85% of which appear only once. Sequencing was done on a sample of PBMCs or T cells enriched from blood (not recorded which). Receptors were obtained from a man aged 50-60 years who had recovered from COVID-19.

In its sample, this clone was seen a few times. This rearrangement joins TRBV28 to TRBJ2-5, with 7 bases that match TRBD1. CDR1 MDHEN and CDR2 SYDVKM come from the germline V gene. With V trimmed by 11 bases and J by 5 bases, 14 bases remained unmatched. The CDR3 totals 14 residues. The CDR3 loop reads CAVTPGTAGETQYF. CDR3 DNA sequence: TGTGCCGTAACGCCCGGGACAGCCGGGGAGACCCAGTACTTC.

The V gene is TRBV28, the J gene TRBJ2-3; perhaps TRBD1 as D (6 bases). Germline V gene lookup returns CDR1 MDHEN and CDR2 SYDVKM. The CDR3 covers 13 residues. V was clipped by 4 bases and J by 7 bases, with 12 bases between them. CDR3: CASSSRGVHTQYF. CDR3 DNA: TGTGCCAGCAGTTCCAGGGGTGTACATACGCAGTATTTT.

The chain carries TRBV27 and TRBJ1-1, with TRBD1 identical over 10 bases. This CDR3 has 17 residues. Germline V CDR1 and CDR2: MNHEY, SMNVEV (reference sequence). J gave up 5 bases and V 6 bases, and 15 bases lay outside the gene matches. The CDR3 sequence: CASRPFRGTGVGTEAFF. CDR3 coding DNA: TGTGCCAGCAGGCCTTTTAGGGGGACAGGGGTCGGGACTGAAGCTTTCTTT.

The chain links TRBV5-4 to TRBJ2-7, with 12 bases matching TRBD2. V trimming: 2 bases; J trimming: 2 bases; junction bases outside the gene matches: 2. CDR3 length: 15 amino acids. Germline CDR1 is SGHNT and CDR2 is YYREEE (reference sequence). CDR3: CASSFGLAGTYEQYF. CDR3 in DNA: TGTGCCAGCAGCTTTGGACTAGCGGGAACCTACGAGCAGTACTTC.